Each of the 10 T cell receptor beta chains below was sequenced from the same sample in a study of molecular identifiers for immune sequencing clone quantification. MiXCR, run by TCRdb on the PCR reads, gives a single entry per CDR3 protein. The sample shows approximately 54,000 distinct CDR3 sequences, less than 25% of them seen only once. Material for sequencing was naive CD8+ T cells from blood, with Jurkat cell RNA spiked in. Subset given: FACS-sorted CD8+CD4-CCR7+CD45RA+ naive T cells. All receptors come from a human donor in good health. Some libraries in this study had Jurkat cell RNA spiked in.

This clonotype was observed many times. This CDR3 is CASSSGPSGQMSYNEQFF. The CDR3 nucleotides read TGCGCCAGCAGCTCCGGACCCTCGGGACAGATGTCCTACAATGAGCAGTTCTTC. This sequence joins TRBV5-1 and TRBJ2-1; 7 bases are a match to TRBD1. This CDR3 comprises 18 residues. V dropped 3 bases and J dropped 1; count of bases not matched to a gene: 13. Germline CDR1 is SGHRS and CDR2 is YFSETQ.

With regard to this clonotype: Germline and junction disagree at one end, which may indicate a read error. The genes are TRBV4-3 and TRBJ2-3; no definite D call. Germline values: CDR1 LGHNA, CDR2 YSLEER. The CDR3 is 14 amino acids. CDR3 sequence (DNA): TGCGCCAGCGGCCAAGGTTACAACACAGATACGCAGTATTTT. Amino acid sequence: CASGQGYNTDTQYF.

The sample holds one count of this clonotype. Compared with germline, one end of the junction differs, possibly owing to a read error. The chain couples TRBV6-5 to TRBJ2-7, with D tentatively TRBD2 (5 bases). There are 14 residues in the CDR3. Germline values: CDR1 MNHEY, CDR2 SVGAGI. Here the CDR3 reads CASSWGERSYAPSF. In DNA, the CDR3 is TGTGCCAGCAGTTGGGGAGAGCGCTCCTACGCGCCGTCCTTC.

This clonotype was seen at least ten times. CDR3 in DNA: TGTGCCAGCAGCTTAGGGTTAGAAGTGATAGCAGAAAGCTCCTACGAGCAGTACTTC. As protein: CASSLGLEVIAESSYEQYF. V is TRBV7-4 and J is TRBJ2-7, with D hard to call. This CDR3 has 19 amino acids. Germline assignment: CDR1 SGHVT and CDR2 SQSDAQ. The V and J ends lost 1 base and 0 bases respectively, with 22 bases between them.

This clonotype has ten or more counts. The chain employs TRBV20-1 and TRBJ2-4, with D possibly being TRBD2 (5 bases). The CDR3 length is 18 residues. V was trimmed by 0 bases and J by 0 bases, leaving 18 bases between them. The V gene's germline CDR1 is DFQATT and CDR2 SNEGSKA (reference sequence). CDR3 loop: CSARDSGGGELAKNIQYF. CDR3 DNA sequence: TGCAGTGCTAGAGATTCAGGAGGCGGAGAGCTAGCCAAAAACATTCAGTACTTC.

The table lists this clonotype with many counts. In DNA, the CDR3 is TGTGCCAGCAGTCCTGGACAGGGTTGGTCCTACGAGCAGTACTTC. It yields the protein CASSPGQGWSYEQYF. V and J are TRBV2 and TRBJ2-7; 8 positions agree with TRBD1. Trimming at V came to 5 bases and at J to 1 base, leaving 7 bases not matched to a gene. Germline CDR1 reads SNHLY; CDR2 reads FYNNEI. The CDR3 loop spans 15 amino acids.

This clonotype was picked up many times. This chain links TRBV7-9 with TRBJ1-1; D is undetermined. This CDR3 region has 12 residues. Trimming took 2 bases from V and 4 from J, leaving 5 bases between them. The germline V gene has CDR1 SEHNR and CDR2 FQNEAQ (reference sequence). In DNA, the CDR3 is TGTGCCAGCAGCTTATATGGCACTGAAGCTTTCTTT. Residues: CASSLYGTEAFF.

The chain uses TRBV6-1 and TRBJ2-7; the D is unclear. V dropped 8 bases and J dropped 4 bases, with 6 bases sitting between them. The germline CDR1 and CDR2 sequences are MNHNS and SASEGT. The CDR3 is 10 residues long. CDR3 in amino acids: CASGCYEQYF. The CDR3 DNA sequence: TGTGCCAGCGGTTGTTACGAGCAGTACTTC.

This clonotype occurred many times. The CDR3 DNA follows: TGCAGCGTTGCCTCCAATCTCGGTCGGTACGAGCAGTACTTC. This translates into CSVASNLGRYEQYF. The chain uses TRBV29-1 and TRBJ2-7; unclear D gene. In germline, CDR1 is SQVTM, CDR2 ANQGSEA. V was clipped by 4 bases and J by 4 bases, with 17 bases between them. CDR3 length: 14 amino acids.

This clonotype was detected many times. This chain connects TRBV12-3 or TRBV12-4 to TRBJ1-6; TRBD1 agrees at 9 bases. The CDR3 covers 13 residues. Trimming removed 7 bases from V and 9 bases from J; junction bases left unmatched: 4. The chain's CDR3 is CASNPGQGSPLHF. The CDR3 DNA follows: TGTGCCAGCAATCCGGGACAGGGTTCACCCCTCCACTTT.